These 10 T cell receptor beta chains were all obtained from the same sample, sequenced in a study of molecular identifiers for immune sequencing clone quantification. A single record per CDR3 protein comes from TCRdb applying MiXCR to the PCR reads. The table lists about 640,000 distinct CDR3 sequences, about 20% of them singletons, with roughly 0.9% in the top ten. Sequenced sample: naive CD8+ T cells from blood, with Jurkat cell RNA spiked in. The subset was: FACS-sorted CD8+CD4-CCR7+CD45RA+ naive T cells. These receptors all come from a human donor in good health. Some libraries in this study had Jurkat cell RNA spiked in.

Ten or more counts support this clonotype. The V gene is TRBV24-1, the J gene TRBJ2-7; D is perhaps TRBD1 (6 bases). This CDR3 has 13 amino acids. The V end was cut by 1 base, the J end by 5 bases, with 8 bases between. Germline-derived CDR1 and CDR2 are KGHDR and SFDVKD. The CDR3 spells CATSDFGGHEQYF. The CDR3 nucleotides read TGTGCCACCAGTGATTTTGGGGGCCACGAGCAGTACTTC.

This clonotype was recorded at least ten times. This sequence joins TRBV13 and TRBJ2-2; D remains unclear. Germline V gene data show CDR1 as PRHDT and CDR2 as FYEKMQ (reference sequence). The CDR3 is 12 amino acids. V shed 5 bases and J shed 6 bases, with 7 bases lying between them. CDR3 DNA sequence: TGTGCCAGCAGCGAGGTCCCCGGGGAGCTGTTTTTT. Translating it yields CASSEVPGELFF.

This clonotype was picked up a small number of times. The genes are TRBV24-1 and TRBJ1-1; no clear D. Trimming pared 5 bases from V and 1 base from J, leaving 4 bases between. CDR3 length: 12 amino acids. Germline V lookup: CDR1 KGHDR, CDR2 SFDVKD. CDR3 protein: CATSGTNTEAFF. DNA for the CDR3: TGTGCCACCAGTGGAACGAACACTGAAGCTTTCTTT.

This clonotype was detected many times. This chain joins TRBV5-5 and TRBJ2-7; tentative D call: TRBD1 (5 bases). CDR1 SGHKS and CDR2 YYEKEE come from the germline V gene (reference sequence). Trimming left V 2 bases short and J 0 bases short, with 12 bases between. The CDR3 length is 15 residues. Here the CDR3 reads CASSFWAGPSYEQYF. In DNA form, the CDR3 reads TGTGCCAGCAGCTTTTGGGCAGGGCCCTCCTACGAGCAGTACTTC.

The V and J genes are TRBV2 and TRBJ2-5, with 7 bases matching TRBD1. The CDR3 runs to 15 residues. Germline CDR1 reads SNHLY; CDR2 reads FYNNEI. Unmatched junction bases numbered 4, after V lost 3 bases and J lost 0 bases. CDR3 coding DNA: TGTGCCAGCAGTGACATAGACAGGGACCAAGAGACCCAGTACTTC. It codes for CASSDIDRDQETQYF. Based on the CDR3 plus reference TRBV2 and TRBJ2-5, the full variable domain is EPEVTQTPSHQVTQMGQEVILRCVPISNHLYFYWYRQILGQKVEFLVSFYNNEISEKSEIFDDQFSVERPDGSNFTLKIRSTKLEDSAMYFCASSDIDRDQETQYFGPGTRLLVL.

About this clonotype itself: A read error may be the cause here, since a much bigger clone is one base away. The rearrangement joins TRBV5-6 to TRBJ1-6; TRBD1 is a possible D gene (5 bases). The V end lost 4 bases, the J end lost 7 bases, and 12 bases lay between the germline ends. Germline V gives CDR1 SGHDT, CDR2 YYEEEE. This CDR3 spans 14 amino acids. CDR3: CASSAGAMNSPLHF. DNA of the CDR3: TGTGCCAGCAGCGCCGGGGCAATGAATTCACCCCTCCACTTT.

This clonotype was seen many times. This chain uses TRBV14 with TRBJ1-2; maybe TRBD1 (6 bases). Germline loops: CDR1 SGHDN, CDR2 FVKESK. V lost 5 bases and J lost 2, with 18 bases in between. The CDR3 is 16 residues long. The CDR3 loop is CASSSGTMEWNYGYTF. The CDR3, as DNA: TGTGCCAGCAGCTCAGGGACAATGGAATGGAACTATGGCTACACCTTC.

Remarks on this clonotype: A much larger clonotype is one base distant, so this may be a read error. This chain connects TRBV4-3 to TRBJ1-6, with TRBD1 identical over 7 bases. The CDR3 runs to 15 residues. Germline assignment: CDR1 LGHNA and CDR2 YSLEER. The CDR3: CASSHGQAGNSPLRF. CDR3 nucleotides: TGCGCCAGCAGCCACGGACAGGCGGGCAATTCACCCCTCCGCTTT.

This clonotype was seen more than once but under ten times. This rearrangement joins TRBV9 to TRBJ2-1; D gene uncertain. The CDR3 covers 15 residues. Trimming took off 0 bases at V and 4 bases at J, with 11 bases between the two ends. In germline, CDR1 is SGDLS, CDR2 YYNGEE. DNA of the CDR3: TGTGCCAGCAGCGTAGTTGCGATTGGGTACAATGAGCAGTTCTTC. Translating it yields CASSVVAIGYNEQFF.

The chain links TRBV6-1 to TRBJ2-7; D call uncertain. Germline CDR1 MNHNS, CDR2 SASEGT. Trimming removed 8 bases at V and 4 bases at J, with 18 bases between. The CDR3 length is 14 residues. Here the CDR3 reads CASPQIKQDYEQYF. DNA for the CDR3: TGTGCCAGCCCACAAATAAAACAAGATTACGAGCAGTACTTC.